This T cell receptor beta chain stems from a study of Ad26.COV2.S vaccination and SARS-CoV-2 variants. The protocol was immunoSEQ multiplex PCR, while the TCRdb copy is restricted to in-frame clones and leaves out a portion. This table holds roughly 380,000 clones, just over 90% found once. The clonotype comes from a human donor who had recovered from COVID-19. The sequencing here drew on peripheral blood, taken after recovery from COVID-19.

The chain's CDR3 is CASSALTGSYEQYF. Here the CDR3 DNA reads TGTGCCAGCAGCGCCTTGACAGGGTCCTACGAGCAGTACTTC. The chain links TRBV7-9 to TRBJ2-7; 7 bases line up with TRBD1. In germline, CDR1 is SEHNR, CDR2 FQNEAQ (reference sequence). CDR3 length equals 14 residues. The ends lost 5 bases at V and 1 base at J; junction bases unmatched: 5.